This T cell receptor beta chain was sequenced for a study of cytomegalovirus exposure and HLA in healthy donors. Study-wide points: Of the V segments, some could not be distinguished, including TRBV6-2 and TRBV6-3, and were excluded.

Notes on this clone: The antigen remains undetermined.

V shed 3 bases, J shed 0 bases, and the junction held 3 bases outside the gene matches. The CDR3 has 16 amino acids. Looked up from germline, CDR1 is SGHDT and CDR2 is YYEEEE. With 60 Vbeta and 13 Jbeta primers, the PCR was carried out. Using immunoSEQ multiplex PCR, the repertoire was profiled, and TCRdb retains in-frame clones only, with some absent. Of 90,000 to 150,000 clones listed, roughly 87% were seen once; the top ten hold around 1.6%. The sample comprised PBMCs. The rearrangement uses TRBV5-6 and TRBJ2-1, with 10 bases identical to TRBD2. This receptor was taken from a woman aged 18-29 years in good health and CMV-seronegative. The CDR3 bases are TGTGCCAGCAGCTGGGAGCGGGAGGGCTCCTACAATGAGCAGTTCTTC. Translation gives CASSWEREGSYNEQFF.